This TCR beta chain was recorded in a study of response to subunit inactivated influenza vaccine. Whole-study results and caveats: There was a suggestion from the authors that each seasonal influenza vaccination recruits few new T cells.

This CDR3 contains 18 residues. The ends lost 2 bases at V and 6 bases at J; junction bases unmatched: 13. CDR1 and CDR2 from the germline V gene are DFQATT and SNEGSKA (reference sequence). TCRdb analysed the RT-PCR reads with MiXCR anew, one entry per CDR3 protein. Among almost 250,000 distinct CDR3 sequences listed, 9% to 15% were seen once. Turning to this clonotype: Its antigen remains unknown.

Here the sequenced sample was non-naive T cells sorted from PBMCs, taken 14 days before vaccination. The receptor was derived from a man aged 50 or older who received an inactivated influenza vaccine. The V and J genes are TRBV20-1 and TRBJ2-3, with 14 bases lining up with TRBD2. The CDR3 DNA follows: TGCAGTGCTAGAACCCCGGGACTAGCGGGAGTGAGGGCGGATACGCAGTATTTT. It specifies CSARTPGLAGVRADTQYF.